The 10 T cell receptor beta chains reported below all come from one sample, sequenced in a study of post-analysis software for immune sequencing data. Study observations and caveats: Patients carried roughly 5 TRBV segments more frequently than controls did, and TRBV5-6, TRBV5-1 and TRBV20-1 were among them.

Prepared TCR beta cDNA libraries contained unique molecular identifiers. One entry per CDR3 protein, called by TCRdb with MiXCR from the PCR reads. This table has about 200,000 distinct CDR3 sequences, approximately 28% appearing once. These receptors are not linked to any known antigen. Sequencing was carried out using blood. These receptor sequences come from a girl younger than 18 with multiple sclerosis.

Worth noting for this clonotype: Being one base from a much bigger clone, this may be a read error. The rearrangement joins TRBV29-1 to TRBJ2-5, with TRBD2 as a possible D gene (5 bases). The closer fit of TRBJ2-7 to the DNA end suggests the J call may be wrong. Germline assignment: CDR1 SQVTM and CDR2 ANQGSEA. This CDR3 has 12 residues. CDR3 loop: CSVDTGYDEQYF. The CDR3 DNA reads TGCAGCGTTGATACGGGGTACGACGAGCAGTACTTC.

The chain is built from TRBV3-1 and TRBJ1-5, with 9 bases matching TRBD1. J gave up 3 bases and V 4 bases, and 7 bases lay outside the gene matches. This CDR3 spans 16 amino acids. CDR1 and CDR2 from the germline V gene are LGHDT and YNNKEL (reference sequence). CDR3 nucleotide sequence: TGTGCCAGCAGCCTGACGGGACAGGGCCCCAATCAGCCCCAGCATTTT. The encoded protein is CASSLTGQGPNQPQHF.

This clonotype occurred many times. The rearrangement links TRBV30 to TRBJ2-1, with 8 bases matching TRBD2. This CDR3 comprises 14 residues. V trimming: 4 bases; J trimming: 2 bases; junction bases outside the gene matches: 4. Germline-derived CDR1 and CDR2 are GTSNPN and SVGIG (reference sequence). This CDR3 reads CAWNSGVTYNEQFF. In nucleotides, the CDR3 is TGTGCCTGGAATAGCGGGGTTACCTACAATGAGCAGTTCTTC.

This clonotype was observed many times. The rearrangement links TRBV6-2 or TRBV6-3 to TRBJ2-1; 8 bases fit TRBD2. V gave up 2 bases and J gave up 5 bases; unmatched junction bases: 5. Germline lookup yields CDR1 MNHEY and CDR2 SVGEGT. This CDR3 has 15 amino acids. The CDR3 protein is CASSYPGGAHNEQFF. Written as DNA, the CDR3 is TGTGCCAGCAGTTACCCCGGGGGGGCCCACAATGAGCAGTTCTTC.

J is TRBJ1-5 and V is TRBV6-5, with 10 bases that match TRBD1. Germline V gives CDR1 MNHEY, CDR2 SVGAGI. This CDR3 has 18 amino acids. The V gene end was trimmed by 0 bases and the J gene end by 7 bases; junction bases not matched to a gene: 12. CDR3 loop: CASSYSSSGTGADQPQHF. The CDR3 region has the DNA TGTGCCAGCAGTTACTCGAGCTCCGGGACAGGGGCCGACCAGCCCCAGCATTTT.

This clonotype came up a few times. An end of the junction differs from the germline gene, which may be a read error. The chain combines TRBV20-1 with TRBJ1-5; 9 nucleotides match TRBD1. CDR1 is DFQATT and CDR2 is SNEGSKA in the germline V gene (reference sequence). CDR3 length: 15 residues. The CDR3, as DNA: TGCAGTGCTAATTGGGGACAGGGCTTCAATCAGCCCCGGCATTTT. Protein: CSANWGQGFNQPRHF.

The J gene is TRBJ1-2, the V gene TRBV20-1; 9 bases fit TRBD1. CDR3 length: 14 amino acids. J was trimmed by 2 bases and V by 3 bases; bases with no gene match: 4. Germline V gene sequence: CDR1 DFQATT, CDR2 SNEGSKA (reference sequence). The CDR3 sequence: CSARGTGGNYGYTF. CDR3 bases: TGCAGTGCTAGGGGCACAGGGGGCAACTATGGCTACACCTTC.

Of note for this clonotype: A read error is possible here, since a much larger clone lies one base away. No conserved phenylalanine or tryptophan ends this CDR3, so it is likely a read error. The V and J genes are TRBV4-1 and TRBJ1-6; D is unclear. The CDR3 runs to 16 residues. Deletions cut 1 base from V and 0 bases from J, with 7 bases between. CDR1 and CDR2 (germline): MGHRA, YSYEKL. The CDR3 DNA sequence: TGCGCCAGCAGCCAAGTTGGGGTCTCCTATAATTCACCCCTCCACTGT. As protein: CASSQVGVSYNSPLHC.

This clonotype was found a few times. The rearrangement uses TRBV20-1 and TRBJ1-4, with 7 bases identical to TRBD1. V dropped 6 bases and J dropped 3; count of bases not matched to a gene: 4. This CDR3 contains 13 residues. CDR1 DFQATT and CDR2 SNEGSKA come from the germline V gene (reference sequence). CDR3: CSAAGQSNEKLFF. CDR3 bases: TGCAGTGCGGCGGGACAGTCTAATGAAAAACTGTTTTTT.

A few counts support this clonotype. The J gene is TRBJ1-5, the V gene TRBV6-2 or TRBV6-3; D unclear. Trimming took 0 bases from V and 2 from J, leaving 11 bases between them. Germline V CDR1 and CDR2: MNHEY, SVGEGT. The length of the CDR3 is 16 residues. The CDR3 DNA is TGTGCCAGCAGTTACTCGGTTTCCTGGGGCAATCAGCCCCAGCATTTT. This translates into CASSYSVSWGNQPQHF.